The rows below give T cell receptor beta chains drawn from one sample of a study of vaccination and CD4 T cells after COVID-19. MiXCR, run by TCRdb on the PCR reads, gives a single entry per CDR3 protein. The repertoire holds some 19,000 distinct CDR3 sequences, with about 38% as singletons. These receptors' antigens are unknown. Sequenced input: cultured CD4+ T cells from blood. The receptors stem from a human donor with COVID-19. The CDR3 runs from the conserved cysteine through the conserved F or W. The D gene is left open where the match is weak.

v_gene: TRBV9; d_gene: NA; CDR3aa: CASSVGTLQPQHF
v_gene: TRBV5-1; d_gene: TRBD2; CDR3aa: CASSLGLAGRTSYEQYF
v_gene: TRBV7-9; d_gene: NA; CDR3aa: CASSRGGGTTDYGYTF
v_gene: TRBV11-2; d_gene: TRBD2; CDR3aa: CASSLWGLAGNRGSTDTQYF
v_gene: TRBV11-2; d_gene: TRBD2; CDR3aa: CASSTGGNTGELFF
v_gene: TRBV7-3; d_gene: NA; CDR3aa: CASREFPSSSYNEQFF
v_gene: TRBV6-1; d_gene: TRBD1; CDR3aa: CASSPTDRASEQYF
v_gene: TRBV5-1; d_gene: NA; CDR3aa: CASSLASGANIQYF
v_gene: TRBV7-9; d_gene: TRBD2; CDR3aa: CASGGRANTQYF
v_gene: TRBV3-1; d_gene: NA; CDR3aa: CASSQDLGAPKEEQFF
v_gene: TRBV20-1; d_gene: TRBD2; CDR3aa: CSATGLVQETQYF
v_gene: TRBV6-1; d_gene: NA; CDR3aa: CASSDEGAVTNTEAFF
v_gene: TRBV7-6; d_gene: NA; CDR3aa: CASSSSGVERYGYTF
v_gene: TRBV27; d_gene: NA; CDR3aa: CASSPQTGRNTGELFF
v_gene: TRBV6-2/TRBV6-3; d_gene: TRBD2; CDR3aa: CASSYRISGGDAETQYF
v_gene: TRBV24-1; d_gene: TRBD1; CDR3aa: CATSDPRTGSGETQYF
v_gene: TRBV6-1; d_gene: NA; CDR3aa: CASSHPDVPPLHF
v_gene: TRBV4-1; d_gene: NA; CDR3aa: CASSLDGGPGNTIYF
v_gene: TRBV4-2; d_gene: TRBD2; CDR3aa: CASSQDLAGGLATYEQYF
v_gene: TRBV14; d_gene: TRBD1; CDR3aa: CASSRQGALGTEAFF
v_gene: TRBV30; d_gene: NA; CDR3aa: CAWSVGISYEQYF
v_gene: TRBV20-1; d_gene: TRBD1; CDR3aa: CSARDTRGPAEAFF